This T cell receptor (beta chain) was sequenced during a study of blood T cell repertoires in COVID-19. The overall study: Italy, Spain and the United States were the sources of the convalescent and acute COVID-19 samples.

Cohorts were based on clinical histories the participants reported. The repertoire was sequenced with immunoSEQ multiplex PCR; TCRdb's copy has only in-frame clones and lacks some. In the table there are some 200,000 clones, roughly four fifths of which are singletons. This CDR3 has 15 residues. Trimming cost V 1 base and J 6 bases; bases outside gene matches: 4. The germline gives CDR1 KGHSH, CDR2 LQKENI. Sequencing used PBMCs or T cells enriched from blood (not recorded which). This sequence originates from a man aged 35-49 years who had recovered from COVID-19. The chain has TRBV18 and TRBJ2-2; 8 bases align to TRBD1. CDR3 sequence: CASSPLQGAAGELFF. CDR3 nucleotides: TGTGCCAGCTCACCACTGCAGGGGGCGGCCGGGGAGCTGTTTTTT.